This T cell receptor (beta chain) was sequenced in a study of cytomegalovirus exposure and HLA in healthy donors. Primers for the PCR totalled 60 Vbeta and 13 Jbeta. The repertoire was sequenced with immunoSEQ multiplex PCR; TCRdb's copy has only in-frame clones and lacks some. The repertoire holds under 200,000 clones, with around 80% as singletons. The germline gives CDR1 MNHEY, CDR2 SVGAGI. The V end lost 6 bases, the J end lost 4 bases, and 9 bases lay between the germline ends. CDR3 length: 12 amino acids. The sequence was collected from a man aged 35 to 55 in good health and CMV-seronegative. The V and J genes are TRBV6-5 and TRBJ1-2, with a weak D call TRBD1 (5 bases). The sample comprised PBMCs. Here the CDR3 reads CASSRDSYGYTF. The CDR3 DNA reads TGTGCCAGCAGCCGTGACAGCTATGGCTACACCTTC.